This TCR beta chain was documented in a study of cytomegalovirus exposure and HLA in healthy donors. About the research overall: Ancestry clustering placed around 80% of 300 to 400 genotyped donors in the Caucasian-associated cluster.

General observations from the study: The study assumed roughly uniform donor sequencing depth for presence/absence analyses. In vitro confirmation showed three CMV-associated chains to be CMV antigen specific.

The CDR3 consists of 15 residues. V lost 2 bases and J lost 6; bases outside the gene matches: 6. The V gene's germline CDR1 is SGHNT and CDR2 YYREEE (reference sequence). 13 Jbeta primers and 60 Vbeta primers were used for the PCR. In the source study's methods: An analysis performed later counted around 86 million unique TCR beta chains (around 9.9 million of them shared). Sequenced by immunoSEQ multiplex PCR; TCRdb stores in-frame clones only, minus some. V, J and clone size reflect that table, while D and trimming were determined from the DNA. The table shows roughly 180,000 clones, with approximately 80% occurring only once. Turning to this clone: What it binds is not known.

The TCR was taken from a boy aged 2-9 years in good health and CMV-seronegative. The genes are TRBV5-4 and TRBJ2-1, with TRBD1 matching 9 bases. Source material: PBMCs. CDR3: CASSLPGQGFNEQFF. Written as DNA, the CDR3 is TGTGCCAGCAGCTTACCGGGACAGGGTTTCAATGAGCAGTTCTTC.